A single sample is the source of the 32 T cell receptor beta chains below, sequenced in a study of CD8 T cells in ankylosing spondylitis. Broader study findings: About 8 highly homologous variants made up a TCR beta motif, and this motif appeared characteristic of ankylosing spondylitis blood.

Their target antigens are unknown. TCRdb analysed the 5' RACE reads with MiXCR anew, one entry per CDR3 protein. The sample holds roughly 90,000 distinct CDR3 sequences; about 9% are singletons and the top ten take over 25%. Sequencing was done on a sample of blood, either unsorted or a sorted T cell fraction (not recorded which). The receptors originated from a male donor with ankylosing spondylitis.

Ten or more counts support this clonotype. The V gene is TRBV19, the J gene TRBJ1-5; no clear D. The CDR3 runs to 15 residues. The germline V gene has CDR1 LNHDA and CDR2 SQIVND (reference sequence). V gave up 3 bases and J gave up 4 bases, with 13 bases separating them. CDR3 protein: CASSIFPGGNQPQHF. CDR3 coding DNA: TGTGCCAGTAGTATCTTCCCCGGAGGGAATCAGCCCCAGCATTTT.

This clonotype was detected many times. The CDR3 DNA sequence: TGCAGCGTTTTCTCGGGGGAAGAGACCCAGTACTTC. Translated: CSVFSGEETQYF. The chain uses TRBV29-1 and TRBJ2-5; D may be TRBD2 (6 bases). Germline-derived CDR1 and CDR2 are SQVTM and ANQGSEA. The CDR3 loop spans 12 amino acids. Deletions cut 5 bases from V and 3 bases from J, with 10 bases between.

The chain combines TRBV7-6 with TRBJ1-4, with 10 bases aligning to TRBD1. The trim removed 1 base at V and 7 bases at J, leaving 9 bases unmatched. This CDR3 has 17 amino acids. The germline V gene encodes CDR1 SGHVS and CDR2 FNYEAQ. The CDR3 sequence: CASSLEVPGTGAEKLFF. The CDR3 coding sequence is TGTGCCAGCAGCTTAGAAGTGCCCGGGACAGGGGCTGAAAAACTGTTTTTT.

This clonotype has ten or more counts. The chain couples TRBV20-1 to TRBJ1-5, with TRBD1 matching over 10 bases. CDR1 and CDR2 (germline): DFQATT, SNEGSKA (reference sequence). This CDR3 is built from 15 residues. The ends lost 3 bases at V and 6 bases at J; junction bases unmatched: 8. CDR3: CSASRTGGLVQPQHF. DNA of the CDR3: TGCAGTGCTAGCCGGACAGGGGGGCTGGTTCAGCCCCAGCATTTT.

The chain recombines TRBV2 with TRBJ2-1, with a possible D match to TRBD2 (5 bases). In germline, CDR1 is SNHLY, CDR2 FYNNEI. The CDR3 spans 14 residues. V was shortened by 8 bases and J by 2 bases, with 13 bases between the two germline ends. CDR3 in amino acids: CASHSLGTYNEQFF. The CDR3 coding sequence is TGTGCCAGCCACTCACTAGGGACCTACAATGAGCAGTTCTTC.

This clonotype occurred many times. This chain links TRBV7-2 with TRBJ2-1; 7 bases are a match to TRBD2. The length of the CDR3 is 15 residues. V dropped 7 bases and J dropped 0; count of bases not matched to a gene: 6. Looked up from germline, CDR1 is SGHTA and CDR2 is FQGNSA. CDR3 in amino acids: CASTHWGGSYNEQFF. DNA of the CDR3: TGTGCCAGCACCCATTGGGGGGGCTCCTACAATGAGCAGTTCTTC.

For this clonotype: Relative to the germline gene, one junction end is altered; a read error may explain this. The chain recombines TRBV3-1 with TRBJ2-7; D is ambiguous. The germline CDR1 and CDR2 sequences are LGHDT and YNNKEL (reference sequence). The CDR3 runs to 14 residues. CDR3 sequence (DNA): TGTGCCAGCAGCCCCCCTGCGGCCCTCTACGATCAGTACTTC. This sequence encodes CASSPPAALYDQYF.

This clonotype was observed at least ten times. The chain is built from TRBV7-2 and TRBJ1-5; perhaps TRBD1 as D (5 bases). The V end lost 1 base, the J end lost 11 bases, and 21 bases lay between the germline ends. The germline V gene encodes CDR1 SGHTA and CDR2 FQGNSA. The CDR3 has 16 residues. The CDR3: CASSLVAGTASSSQHF. DNA for the CDR3: TGTGCCAGCAGCTTAGTCGCCGGGACGGCCTCCTCGTCCCAGCATTTT. Together with reference TRBV7-2 and TRBJ1-5, the CDR3 gives the full variable domain: GAGVSQSPSNKVTEKGKDVELRCDPISGHTALYWYRQSLGQGLEFLIYFQGNSAPDKSGLPSDRFSAERTGGSVSTLTIQRTQQEDSAVYLCASSLVAGTASSSQHFGDGTRLSIL.

This clonotype was counted ten times or more. The rearrangement uses TRBV27 and TRBJ2-7; TRBD1 agrees at 9 bases. CDR1 and CDR2 from the germline V gene are MNHEY and SMNVEV (reference sequence). Trimming took 3 bases from V and 4 from J; bases not matched to a gene: 10. This CDR3 has 16 amino acids. The CDR3 coding sequence is TGTGCCAGCAGTTTCACCGGGACAGGGACCTTTTACGAGCAGTACTTC. This sequence encodes CASSFTGTGTFYEQYF.

About this clonotype: Its ends do not fully match the called genes, so a read error is possible. The chain combines TRBV6-5 with TRBJ1-3; D not resolved. The germline CDR1 and CDR2 sequences are MNHEY and SVGAGI. The CDR3 is 19 amino acids. The CDR3: CASCYSGVRETGSGNTIYF. The CDR3 DNA sequence: TGTGCCAGCTGTTACTCGGGAGTCCGAGAAACCGGCTCTGGAAACACCATATATTTT.

On this clonotype itself: This may be a read error, as it is one base from a much larger clone. The rearrangement joins TRBV4-1 to TRBJ1-1, with 10 bases aligning to TRBD1. CDR1 MGHRA and CDR2 YSYEKL come from the germline V gene. The V segment lost 3 bases and the J segment 3 bases; nucleotides outside the gene matches: 7. CDR3 length: 16 residues. This CDR3 is CASSHPPGQGYTEAFF. The CDR3 DNA sequence: TGCGCCAGCAGCCACCCCCCGGGACAGGGGTACACTGAAGCTTTCTTT.

This clonotype came up many times. V gene TRBV13 combines with J gene TRBJ2-5, with D possibly matching TRBD1 (5 bases). This CDR3 contains 14 residues. The V gene's germline CDR1 is PRHDT and CDR2 FYEKMQ (reference sequence). V shed 5 bases and J shed 3 bases, with 13 bases lying between them. CDR3 DNA: TGTGCCAGCAGCCCCCGACAGAGTGAAGAGACCCAGTACTTC. It encodes CASSPRQSEETQYF.

The count of this clonotype is one. The chain combines TRBV3-1 with TRBJ2-1; D may be TRBD2 (6 bases). Trimming removed 0 bases at V and 3 bases at J, with 9 bases between. The CDR3 sequence is 15 residues long. CDR1 LGHDT and CDR2 YNNKEL come from the germline V gene (reference sequence). The CDR3 is CASSQDGGGYNEQFF. DNA for the CDR3: TGTGCCAGCAGCCAAGATGGGGGAGGCTACAATGAGCAGTTCTTC.

This clonotype has more than one count but fewer than ten. The V and J genes are TRBV4-2 and TRBJ2-1, with 9 bases lining up with TRBD2. With 1 base clipped from V and 9 bases from J, the junction kept 7 bases outside the gene matches. Germline V CDR1 and CDR2: LGHNA, YNFKEQ. The CDR3 covers 15 residues. CDR3 sequence reads: CASSQVLAGTFEQFF. The CDR3 nucleotides are TGTGCCAGCAGCCAAGTTCTAGCGGGGACGTTTGAGCAGTTCTTC.

This clonotype was seen a few times. The rearrangement links TRBV20-1 to TRBJ1-2; D gene unclear. Trimming cost V 0 bases and J 3 bases, with 20 bases left between them. Germline V gives CDR1 DFQATT, CDR2 SNEGSKA (reference sequence). The CDR3 is 17 residues long. The CDR3 DNA is TGCAGTGCTAGAGACCTTATATCCTCATCACGCTACTATGGCTACACCTTC. Amino acid sequence: CSARDLISSSRYYGYTF.

The J gene is TRBJ2-7, the V gene TRBV7-9, with D perhaps given as TRBD1 or TRBD2 (5 bases each). Trimming took 1 base from V and 3 from J, leaving 13 bases between them. Germline loops: CDR1 SEHNR, CDR2 FQNEAQ (reference sequence). The CDR3 sequence is 15 residues long. CDR3 in amino acids: CASSLVEGTDYEQYF. CDR3 DNA: TGTGCCAGCAGCTTAGTTGAAGGGACGGACTACGAGCAGTACTTC.

This clonotype was recorded many times. The V call is TRBV12-3 or TRBV12-4, the J call TRBJ2-3; D is possibly TRBD1 (5 bases). Between the trimmed V and J ends, which lost 1 base and 0 bases, there was a span of 8 bases. This CDR3 is 15 amino acids long. CDR3 region: CASSLGQTSTDTQYF. For the CDR3, the DNA is TGTGCCAGCAGTTTAGGACAGACTAGCACAGATACGCAGTATTTT.

This clonotype was observed at least ten times. The chain has TRBV13 and TRBJ2-1; 7 bases match TRBD1. In germline, CDR1 is PRHDT, CDR2 FYEKMQ (reference sequence). The J segment lost 2 bases and the V segment lost 10 bases, leaving 11 bases of the junction unmatched. The CDR3 loop spans 15 amino acids. This CDR3 reads CATATGDSPYNEQFF. DNA for the CDR3: TGTGCCACCGCCACCGGGGACAGCCCCTACAATGAGCAGTTCTTC.

This clonotype was seen only a few times. CDR3 residues: CASSLGTLVNEQFF. The CDR3 DNA is TGTGCCAGCAGTTTGGGGACACTCGTTAATGAGCAGTTCTTC. The genes are TRBV27 and TRBJ2-1; D is perhaps TRBD1 (6 bases). V shed 3 bases and J shed 7 bases, with 13 bases lying between them. The CDR3 loop spans 14 amino acids. CDR1 MNHEY and CDR2 SMNVEV come from the germline V gene (reference sequence).

This clonotype was seen a few times. The V call is TRBV7-9, the J call TRBJ2-1; D gene uncertain. V was pared by 2 bases and J by 9 bases, with 8 bases between. Germline V gene sequence: CDR1 SEHNR, CDR2 FQNEAQ (reference sequence). The CDR3 is 12 amino acids. CDR3 loop: CASSLLPVEQFF. The CDR3 coding sequence is TGTGCCAGCAGCTTATTACCGGTTGAGCAGTTCTTC.

This clonotype was counted at least ten times. The chain uses TRBV27 and TRBJ2-1; TRBD2 aligns across 10 bases. V lost 8 bases, J lost 7 bases, and 2 bases stayed unmatched. This CDR3 comprises 12 residues. Germline V gene sequence: CDR1 MNHEY, CDR2 SMNVEV (reference sequence). This chain's CDR3 is CASASGSNEQFF. The CDR3, as DNA: TGTGCCAGCGCTAGCGGGAGTAATGAGCAGTTCTTC.

The chain recombines TRBV6-1 with TRBJ2-7; 10 bases are a match to TRBD2. The CDR3 runs 15 residues. Per germline, CDR1 MNHNS and CDR2 SASEGT. J gave up 3 bases and V 0 bases, and 2 bases lay outside the gene matches. The DNA of the CDR3 is TGTGCCAGCAGTGAAGCGAGACTAGCGGGCTACGAGCAGTACGTC. It translates to CASSEARLAGYEQYV.

This clonotype has at least ten counts. This chain uses TRBV29-1 with TRBJ2-7, with D perhaps assigned TRBD1 or TRBD2 (5 bases each). Germline CDR1 reads SQVTM; CDR2 reads ANQGSEA. This CDR3 contains 16 residues. V lost 4 bases, J lost 0 bases, and 19 bases lay in between. The CDR3 loop is CSVVGVRGSISYEQYF. The CDR3 region has the DNA TGCAGCGTTGTAGGGGTGAGAGGGTCCATCTCCTACGAGCAGTACTTC.

This clonotype was observed at least ten times. This chain links TRBV11-2 with TRBJ2-7; a possible D gene is TRBD2 (5 bases). CDR3 length equals 14 residues. Germline V gene lookup returns CDR1 SGHAT and CDR2 FQNNGV. V was pared by 1 base and J by 2 bases, with 9 bases between. The CDR3 DNA reads as TGTGCCAGCAGCTTAGCGGGGATCACCTACGAGCAGTACGTC. As protein: CASSLAGITYEQYV.

This clonotype showed up many times. V usage is TRBV27 and J usage is TRBJ2-7; 10 bases map to TRBD1. The germline CDR1 and CDR2 sequences are MNHEY and SMNVEV (reference sequence). J was trimmed by 3 bases and V by 2 bases; bases with no gene match: 4. The CDR3 is 15 residues long. This chain's CDR3 is CASSLDRGLFYEQYF. CDR3 in DNA: TGTGCCAGCAGTTTAGACAGGGGGCTATTCTACGAGCAGTACTTC.

At least ten counts were recorded for this clonotype. This rearrangement joins TRBV10-3 to TRBJ2-2; no clear D gene. With 0 bases removed from V and 1 base from J, the gap between germline ends came to 3 bases. Germline values: CDR1 ENHRY, CDR2 SYGVKD. The CDR3 extends over 14 amino acids. The CDR3 reads CAISESGNTGELFF. Written as DNA, the CDR3 is TGTGCCATCAGTGAGTCAGGGAACACCGGGGAGCTGTTTTTT.

This clonotype was observed a handful of times. This chain connects TRBV5-6 to TRBJ2-7; weak D call: TRBD1 (5 bases). Germline values: CDR1 SGHDT, CDR2 YYEEEE. V shed 3 bases and J shed 2 bases, with 9 bases lying between them. CDR3 length equals 13 residues. DNA of the CDR3: TGTGCCAGCAGCTGGACACCGACCTACGAGCAGTACTTC. Protein: CASSWTPTYEQYF.

This clonotype was seen at least ten times. V usage is TRBV3-1 and J usage is TRBJ2-1; TRBD2 might be the D (6 bases). The germline gives CDR1 LGHDT, CDR2 YNNKEL (reference sequence). This CDR3 contains 16 residues. V was clipped by 0 bases and J by 5 bases, with 14 bases between them. CDR3 residues: CASSQEGITGDNEQFF. The CDR3 nucleotides are TGTGCCAGCAGCCAAGAGGGTATTACGGGGGACAATGAGCAGTTCTTC.

Regarding this clonotype: A much larger clone is a single base away; this may be a read error. The chain couples TRBV12-3 or TRBV12-4 to TRBJ1-5, with D possibly TRBD1 on 5 matching bases. This CDR3 has 14 amino acids. The CDR3 reads CASSFGGIDQPQRF. Here the CDR3 DNA reads TGTGCCAGCAGTTTTGGGGGGATAGATCAGCCCCAGCGTTTT.

This sequence joins TRBV4-1 and TRBJ2-3; D might be TRBD1 or TRBD2, each matching 6 bases. Germline V lookup: CDR1 MGHRA, CDR2 YSYEKL. Trimming cost V 1 base and J 5 bases, with 10 bases left between them. The CDR3 consists of 14 residues. The CDR3 DNA is TGCGCCAGCAGCCAAGGGGGGGCAATAGATACGCAGTATTTT. Protein sequence: CASSQGGAIDTQYF.

The V and J genes are TRBV27 and TRBJ1-5; D perhaps matches TRBD1 (5 bases). The CDR3 length is 14 residues. Germline V gene data show CDR1 as MNHEY and CDR2 as SMNVEV (reference sequence). Trimming pared 5 bases from V and 5 bases from J, leaving 13 bases between. The CDR3 DNA reads TGTGCCAGCAGTCCCCGGTGGGGGGATCAGCCCCAGCATTTT. It specifies CASSPRWGDQPQHF.

Many counts were recorded for this clonotype. The chain has TRBV6-5 and TRBJ1-1, with no clear D. The CDR3 has 14 residues. V was trimmed by 2 bases and J by 2 bases, leaving 9 bases between them. The germline gives CDR1 MNHEY, CDR2 SVGAGI. The CDR3 DNA reads TGTGCCAGCAGTTACGCTTATTCTAACACTGAAGCTTTCTTT. As protein: CASSYAYSNTEAFF.